Listed below are T cell receptor beta chains from one sample, sequenced in a study of T cell responses to AZD1222 COVID-19 vaccine. The method was immunoSEQ multiplex PCR; TCRdb's version includes in-frame clones alone and lacks a portion of them. Here the sample spans about 270,000 clones, 94% being singletons. Sequenced material: peripheral blood, taken 28 days after the second AZD1222 dose. The receptors were gathered from an adult who received the AZD1222 COVID-19 vaccine. Both conserved end residues are part of each CDR3. Each record gives: CDR3 DNA, CDR3 protein, V gene, D gene, J gene, clone size. A D gene is named only where the DNA matches it firmly. Size tells how often a clone was seen (once, few, many) or the class of an expanded clone, and some rows leave it out.

cdr3_nt: TGTGCCAGCAGACCCGATAAAGGAGTTAGCACAGATACGCAGTATTTT
cdr3_aa: CASRPDKGVSTDTQYF
v_call: TRBV28
d_call: .
j_call: TRBJ2-3
clone_size: .

cdr3_nt: TGTGCCAGCAGTACCGGGAGGTCACCCCTCCACTTT
cdr3_aa: CASSTGRSPLHF
v_call: TRBV6-5
d_call: .
j_call: TRBJ1-6
clone_size: .

cdr3_nt: TGTGCCAGCGGGCTAAGTTACGAGCAGTACTTC
cdr3_aa: CASGLSYEQYF
v_call: TRBV27
d_call: .
j_call: TRBJ2-7
clone_size: .

cdr3_nt: TGTGCCAGCAGCCCCGGACTAGCGGGAGCAATCGGGGAGCTGTTTTTT
cdr3_aa: CASSPGLAGAIGELFF
v_call: TRBV7-8
d_call: TRBD2
j_call: TRBJ2-2
clone_size: .

cdr3_nt: TGTGCCAGCAGCCAAGTCAGGAACACCGGGGAGCTGTTTTTT
cdr3_aa: CASSQVRNTGELFF
v_call: TRBV3-1/TRBV3-2
d_call: .
j_call: TRBJ2-2
clone_size: .

cdr3_nt: TGTGCCAGCAGCTCTGGACTGATGAGCTCCTACGAGCAGTACTTC
cdr3_aa: CASSSGLMSSYEQYF
v_call: TRBV6-2/TRBV6-3
d_call: .
j_call: TRBJ2-7
clone_size: .

cdr3_nt: TGTGCCAGCGGGACAGTTTACTCCGGGGAGCTGTTTTTT
cdr3_aa: CASGTVYSGELFF
v_call: TRBV27
d_call: TRBD1
j_call: TRBJ2-2
clone_size: .

cdr3_nt: TGTGCCAGCACCGCAGGGGGGGGCTGGGACCAAGAGACCCAGTACTTC
cdr3_aa: CASTAGGGWDQETQYF
v_call: TRBV3-1/TRBV3-2
d_call: .
j_call: TRBJ2-5
clone_size: .

cdr3_nt: TGTGCCAGCGGGGGGGCTAGGGATCAGCCCCAGCATTTT
cdr3_aa: CASGGARDQPQHF
v_call: TRBV25-1
d_call: .
j_call: TRBJ1-5
clone_size: .

cdr3_nt: TGTGCCAGCAGCTTTTCGGGACAGGGCCAGACCCAGTACTTC
cdr3_aa: CASSFSGQGQTQYF
v_call: TRBV7-3
d_call: TRBD1
j_call: TRBJ2-5
clone_size: .

cdr3_nt: TGTGCCACCAGTGAGCATAGACTAGCGGGGGGACGTTACAATGAGCAGTTCTTC
cdr3_aa: CATSEHRLAGGRYNEQFF
v_call: TRBV24-1
d_call: TRBD2
j_call: TRBJ2-1
clone_size: .

cdr3_nt: TGTGCCAGCAGTGAAACACAGGGTTTACACGAGCAGTACTTC
cdr3_aa: CASSETQGLHEQYF
v_call: TRBV28
d_call: .
j_call: TRBJ2-7
clone_size: .

cdr3_nt: TGTGCCAGCGGCCCCCTAGCCAAAAACATTCAGTACTTC
cdr3_aa: CASGPLAKNIQYF
v_call: TRBV6-2/TRBV6-3
d_call: .
j_call: TRBJ2-4
clone_size: .

cdr3_nt: TGTGCCAGCAGCCACAGGGTAGGACACGGAGAGACCCAGTACTTC
cdr3_aa: CASSHRVGHGETQYF
v_call: TRBV7-2
d_call: .
j_call: TRBJ2-5
clone_size: .

cdr3_nt: TGTGCCAGCAGCCGATGGGGCAGCACAGATACGCAGTATTTT
cdr3_aa: CASSRWGSTDTQYF
v_call: TRBV7-3
d_call: .
j_call: TRBJ2-3
clone_size: .

cdr3_nt: TGTGCCAGCAGCTTAGAAGGGTCCGGGTCACCCCTCCACTTT
cdr3_aa: CASSLEGSGSPLHF
v_call: TRBV7-9
d_call: .
j_call: TRBJ1-6
clone_size: .

cdr3_nt: TGTGCCATCAGTGAAGAGCGGGAGGGCGGGGAGCTGTTTTTT
cdr3_aa: CAISEEREGGELFF
v_call: TRBV10-3
d_call: TRBD2
j_call: TRBJ2-2
clone_size: .

cdr3_nt: TGTGCCAGTAGTTCGCGACAGCCCAATGAGCAGTTCTTC
cdr3_aa: CASSSRQPNEQFF
v_call: TRBV19
d_call: .
j_call: TRBJ2-1
clone_size: .

cdr3_nt: TGTGCCAGCAGTGCCCGACAGGGGTCAGAGACCCAGTACTTC
cdr3_aa: CASSARQGSETQYF
v_call: TRBV6-2/TRBV6-3
d_call: TRBD1
j_call: TRBJ2-5
clone_size: .

cdr3_nt: TGTGCCAGCGTGGAGGGATACGAGCAGTACTTC
cdr3_aa: CASVEGYEQYF
v_call: TRBV2
d_call: .
j_call: TRBJ2-7
clone_size: .

cdr3_nt: TGTGCCAGCAGCTACATAGGACAGGCGAACACTGAAGCTTTCTTT
cdr3_aa: CASSYIGQANTEAFF
v_call: TRBV27
d_call: TRBD1
j_call: TRBJ1-1
clone_size: once

cdr3_nt: TGTGCCAGCAGTGAGACAGGGTGGGATGAAGCTTTCTTT
cdr3_aa: CASSETGWDEAFF
v_call: TRBV6-1
d_call: TRBD1
j_call: TRBJ1-1
clone_size: .

cdr3_nt: TGTGCCAGCAGCTTGGGTGAAAAACTGTTTTTT
cdr3_aa: CASSLGEKLFF
v_call: TRBV5-5
d_call: .
j_call: TRBJ1-4
clone_size: once

cdr3_nt: TGTGCCAGTAGTATAACAGTTTATAACTATGGCTACACCTTC
cdr3_aa: CASSITVYNYGYTF
v_call: TRBV19
d_call: .
j_call: TRBJ1-2
clone_size: .

cdr3_nt: TGTGCCAGCAGCGTTTCGACCGGAGGCAATACGCAGTATTTT
cdr3_aa: CASSVSTGGNTQYF
v_call: TRBV9
d_call: .
j_call: TRBJ2-3
clone_size: .

cdr3_nt: TGTGCCAGCAGCCGACAGGGCCTCACTGAAGCTTTCTTT
cdr3_aa: CASSRQGLTEAFF
v_call: TRBV7-9
d_call: TRBD1
j_call: TRBJ1-1
clone_size: .

cdr3_nt: TGCAGGGGACAGGGAGGATCTGAAGCTTTCTTT
cdr3_aa: CRGQGGSEAFF
v_call: TRBV20-1
d_call: TRBD1
j_call: TRBJ1-1
clone_size: .

cdr3_nt: TGTGCCAGCAGTGACTGGGCAGGGGGTGATTCACCCCTCCACTTT
cdr3_aa: CASSDWAGGDSPLHF
v_call: TRBV2
d_call: TRBD1
j_call: TRBJ1-6
clone_size: .

cdr3_nt: TGTGCCAGCAGCCAAGATAGGGGGACCGGGGAGCTGTTTTTT
cdr3_aa: CASSQDRGTGELFF
v_call: TRBV3-1/TRBV3-2
d_call: .
j_call: TRBJ2-2
clone_size: .

cdr3_nt: TGTGCCAGCAGCCAAAACAGAAGAGGGCGGCTGTACTTC
cdr3_aa: CASSQNRRGRLYF
v_call: TRBV3-1/TRBV3-2
d_call: .
j_call: TRBJ2-7
clone_size: .

cdr3_nt: TGTGCCAGCAGCTTGGAGCTAGTGTCCTACAATGAGCAGTTCTTC
cdr3_aa: CASSLELVSYNEQFF
v_call: TRBV5-5
d_call: .
j_call: TRBJ2-1
clone_size: .

cdr3_nt: TGTGCCAGCAGCAATACCATCAAGGGTATAGGGGTCGGTACGCAGTATTTT
cdr3_aa: CASSNTIKGIGVGTQYF
v_call: TRBV21-1
d_call: .
j_call: TRBJ2-3
clone_size: .

cdr3_nt: TGTGCCAGCAGTGCGGGAATTGATCAGCCCCAGCATTTT
cdr3_aa: CASSAGIDQPQHF
v_call: TRBV2
d_call: .
j_call: TRBJ1-5
clone_size: .

cdr3_nt: TGTGCCAGCAGTTTCGGGACAGGGATCCACGAGCAGTACTTC
cdr3_aa: CASSFGTGIHEQYF
v_call: TRBV3-1/TRBV3-2
d_call: TRBD1
j_call: TRBJ2-7
clone_size: .

cdr3_nt: TGTGCCAGCAGTCACCCGCGGTCACCCCTCCACTTT
cdr3_aa: CASSHPRSPLHF
v_call: TRBV7-9
d_call: .
j_call: TRBJ1-6
clone_size: .

cdr3_nt: TGTGCCAGCAGCTTAAACAACTACGAGCAGTACTTC
cdr3_aa: CASSLNNYEQYF
v_call: TRBV5-4
d_call: .
j_call: TRBJ2-7
clone_size: .

cdr3_nt: TGTGCCAGCTGTTCGGGGGGGTGGACCGGGGAGCTGTTTTTT
cdr3_aa: CASCSGGWTGELFF
v_call: TRBV2
d_call: TRBD2
j_call: TRBJ2-2
clone_size: .

cdr3_nt: TGTGCCACCAGCAGAGACCGCCCCCAGGGCTATGAGCAGTTCTTC
cdr3_aa: CATSRDRPQGYEQFF
v_call: TRBV15
d_call: .
j_call: TRBJ2-1
clone_size: .

cdr3_nt: TGTGCCAGTAGTATGGTCCTGGGGGAGAGGAATTCACCCCTCCACTTT
cdr3_aa: CASSMVLGERNSPLHF
v_call: TRBV19
d_call: .
j_call: TRBJ1-6
clone_size: .

cdr3_nt: TGTGCCAGCAGCTTAATACCGCGGGAGACCCAGTACTTC
cdr3_aa: CASSLIPRETQYF
v_call: TRBV7-9
d_call: .
j_call: TRBJ2-5
clone_size: .

cdr3_nt: TGTGCCTCCTCGTCGTTTGACGGGACAGGGAACGGCTACACCTTC
cdr3_aa: CASSSFDGTGNGYTF
v_call: TRBV10-3
d_call: TRBD1
j_call: TRBJ1-2
clone_size: .

cdr3_nt: TGCGCCAGCAGCTTGGAAAACTTTTACAATGAGCAGTTCTTC
cdr3_aa: CASSLENFYNEQFF
v_call: TRBV5-1
d_call: .
j_call: TRBJ2-1
clone_size: .

cdr3_nt: TGCGCCAGCAGCAAAGGGACGCCAGCCCTCTACGAGCAGTACTTC
cdr3_aa: CASSKGTPALYEQYF
v_call: TRBV5-1
d_call: .
j_call: TRBJ2-7
clone_size: .

cdr3_nt: TGTGCCAGCAGCCAATTCCCGACAGGCCCTAACTATGGCTACACCTTC
cdr3_aa: CASSQFPTGPNYGYTF
v_call: TRBV3-1/TRBV3-2
d_call: .
j_call: TRBJ1-2
clone_size: .

cdr3_nt: TGCGCCAGCAGCTCAGAGATAACAGGGACTACACAGTACTTC
cdr3_aa: CASSSEITGTTQYF
v_call: TRBV5-1
d_call: .
j_call: TRBJ2-7
clone_size: .

cdr3_nt: TGTGCCAGCAGTTCAGGCAGCATATACGAGCAGTACTTC
cdr3_aa: CASSSGSIYEQYF
v_call: TRBV28
d_call: .
j_call: TRBJ2-7
clone_size: .

cdr3_nt: TGTGCCAGCAGTTTTATAGCGGGGCCCTACAATGAGCAGTTCTTC
cdr3_aa: CASSFIAGPYNEQFF
v_call: TRBV28
d_call: TRBD2
j_call: TRBJ2-1
clone_size: .

cdr3_nt: TGTGCCAGTAGCATCCAGGGACAGGGGCACACTGAAGCTTTCTTT
cdr3_aa: CASSIQGQGHTEAFF
v_call: TRBV19
d_call: TRBD1
j_call: TRBJ1-1
clone_size: .

cdr3_nt: TGTGCCAGCAGCTTAGTGGCTAGATGGGAGACCCAGTACTTC
cdr3_aa: CASSLVARWETQYF
v_call: TRBV7-2
d_call: .
j_call: TRBJ2-5
clone_size: .

cdr3_nt: TGCGCCAGCAGCTTGGGGTCCACCGGGGAGCTGTTTTTT
cdr3_aa: CASSLGSTGELFF
v_call: TRBV5-1
d_call: .
j_call: TRBJ2-2
clone_size: .

cdr3_nt: TGTGCCAGCAGCTTTACGACTGGGGGGGGAATCAATGAGCAGTTCTTC
cdr3_aa: CASSFTTGGGINEQFF
v_call: TRBV7-6
d_call: TRBD2
j_call: TRBJ2-1
clone_size: .

cdr3_nt: TGTGCCAGCAGCGTAGTAGTCTACAACACTGAAGCTTTCTTT
cdr3_aa: CASSVVVYNTEAFF
v_call: TRBV9
d_call: .
j_call: TRBJ1-1
clone_size: once

cdr3_nt: TGTGCCAGCAGGGCCGGACCGATGGTGGGATACGAGCAGTACTTC
cdr3_aa: CASRAGPMVGYEQYF
v_call: TRBV27
d_call: .
j_call: TRBJ2-7
clone_size: .

cdr3_nt: TGTGCCAGCTCCCCTAATTACGAACAGCCCCAGCATTTT
cdr3_aa: CASSPNYEQPQHF
v_call: TRBV18
d_call: .
j_call: TRBJ1-5
clone_size: .

cdr3_nt: TGTGCCAGCAGCAGGGGCGGGAATCAGCCCCAGCATTTT
cdr3_aa: CASSRGGNQPQHF
v_call: TRBV7-9
d_call: .
j_call: TRBJ1-5
clone_size: .

cdr3_nt: TGTGCCAGCAGCTCCATAGGCAGGGGCGCCGGGGAGACCCAGTACTTC
cdr3_aa: CASSSIGRGAGETQYF
v_call: TRBV7-3
d_call: .
j_call: TRBJ2-5
clone_size: few

cdr3_nt: TGTGCCAGCAGTCCTGGATGGGTTAGCACAGATACGCAGTATTTT
cdr3_aa: CASSPGWVSTDTQYF
v_call: TRBV28
d_call: .
j_call: TRBJ2-3
clone_size: .

cdr3_nt: TGTGCCAGCAGCCCCCCTGGGAAGAGGGGTGGCAATGAGCAGTTCTTC
cdr3_aa: CASSPPGKRGGNEQFF
v_call: TRBV9
d_call: .
j_call: TRBJ2-1
clone_size: .